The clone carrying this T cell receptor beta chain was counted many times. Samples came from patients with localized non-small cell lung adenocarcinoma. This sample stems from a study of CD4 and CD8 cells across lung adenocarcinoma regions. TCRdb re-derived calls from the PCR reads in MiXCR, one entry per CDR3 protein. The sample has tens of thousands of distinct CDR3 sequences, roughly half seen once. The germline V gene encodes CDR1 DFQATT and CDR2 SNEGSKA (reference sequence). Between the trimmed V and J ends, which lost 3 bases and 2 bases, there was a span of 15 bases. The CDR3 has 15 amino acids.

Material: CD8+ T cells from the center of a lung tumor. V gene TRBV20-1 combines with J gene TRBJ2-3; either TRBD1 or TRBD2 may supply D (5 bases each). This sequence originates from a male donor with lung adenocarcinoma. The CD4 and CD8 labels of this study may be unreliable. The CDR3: CSASKDGGNTDTQYF. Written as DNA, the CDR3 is TGCAGTGCTAGCAAGGATGGGGGTAACACAGATACGCAGTATTTT.